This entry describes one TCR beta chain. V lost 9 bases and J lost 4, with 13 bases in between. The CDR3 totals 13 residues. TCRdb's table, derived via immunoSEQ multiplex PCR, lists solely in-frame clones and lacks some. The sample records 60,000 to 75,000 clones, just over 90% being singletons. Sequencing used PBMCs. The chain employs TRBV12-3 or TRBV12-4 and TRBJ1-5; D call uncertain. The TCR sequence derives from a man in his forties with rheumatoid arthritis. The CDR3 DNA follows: TGTGCCAGTCAACTCATGGGGAATCAGCCCCAGCATTTT. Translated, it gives CASQLMGNQPQHF.